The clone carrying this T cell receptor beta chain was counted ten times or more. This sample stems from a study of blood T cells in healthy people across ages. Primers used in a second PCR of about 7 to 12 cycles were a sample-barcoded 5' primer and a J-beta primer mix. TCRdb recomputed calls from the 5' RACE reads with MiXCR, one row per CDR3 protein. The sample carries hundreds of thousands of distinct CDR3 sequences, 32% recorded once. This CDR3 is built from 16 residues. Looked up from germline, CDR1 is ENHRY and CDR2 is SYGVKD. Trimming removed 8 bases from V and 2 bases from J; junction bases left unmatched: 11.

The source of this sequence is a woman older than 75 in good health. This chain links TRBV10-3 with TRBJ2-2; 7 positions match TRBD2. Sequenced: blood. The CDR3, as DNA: TGTGCCATCGGGACCGGGGGGTTGAGTAACACCGGGGAGCTGTTTTTT. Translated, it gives CAIGTGGLSNTGELFF.